The 17 T cell receptor beta chains below were found in one sample sequenced in a study of T cells in narcolepsy. The protocol was immunoSEQ multiplex PCR, while the TCRdb copy is restricted to in-frame clones and leaves out a portion. The sample has about 25,000 clones, roughly 81% seen once; the top ten hold approximately 1.3%. The sequenced sample consisted of CD45RA- memory CD4+ T cells from PBMCs. All receptors come from a human donor with narcolepsy.

The CDR3 region is CASSFARSDGYTF. CDR3 in DNA: TGTGCCAGCAGCTTTGCCAGGTCGGACGGCTACACCTTC. V is TRBV7-2 and J is TRBJ1-2; no definite D call. The ends were cut back, 3 bases at V and 8 bases at J, with 13 bases in the middle. The CDR3 has 13 residues. Germline V gene data show CDR1 as SGHTA and CDR2 as FQGNSA. The full variable domain, rest sourced from reference TRBV7-2 and TRBJ1-2, is GAGVSQSPSNKVTEKGKDVELRCDPISGHTALYWYRQSLGQGLEFLIYFQGNSAPDKSGLPSDRFSAERTGGSVSTLTIQRTQQEDSAVYLCASSFARSDGYTFGSGTRLTVV.

As DNA, the CDR3 is TGTGCCAGTAATAGGGGGGGAACTAGCACAGATACGCAGTATTTT. This codes for CASNRGGTSTDTQYF. The rearrangement links TRBV19 to TRBJ2-3, with D possibly TRBD2 on 7 matching bases. The CDR3 totals 15 residues. Trimming cost V 7 bases and J 0 bases, with 14 bases left between them. Per the germline V gene, CDR1 is LNHDA and CDR2 is SQIVND (reference sequence).

The chain employs TRBV28 and TRBJ2-1; 14 bases map to TRBD2. Germline V lookup: CDR1 MDHEN, CDR2 SYDVKM. The junction had 6 bases not matched to a gene; V was cut back by 5 bases and J by 0 bases. The CDR3 covers 18 residues. The CDR3 bases are TGTGCCAGCAGTCGGACTAGCGGGAGGACCAGCTCCTACAATGAGCAGTTCTTC. It is translated as CASSRTSGRTSSYNEQFF.

The V gene is TRBV9, the J gene TRBJ2-7; 11 bases fit TRBD1. This CDR3 is 15 amino acids long. CDR1 and CDR2 from the germline V gene are SGDLS and YYNGEE. V trimming: 1 base; J trimming: 2 bases; junction bases outside the gene matches: 2. CDR3: CASSVQGQGAYEQYF. CDR3 coding DNA: TGTGCCAGCAGCGTACAGGGACAGGGGGCCTACGAGCAGTACTTC.

The chain couples TRBV28 to TRBJ2-3; either TRBD1 or TRBD2 may supply D (5 bases each). The germline V and J ends were trimmed by 6 bases and 8 bases, with 15 bases remaining between them. The V gene's germline CDR1 is MDHEN and CDR2 SYDVKM. This CDR3 comprises 13 residues. The CDR3 loop is CASSGAALGTQYF. DNA of the CDR3: TGTGCCAGCAGCGGGGCGGCCCTTGGTACGCAGTATTTT.

The rearrangement links TRBV6-1 to TRBJ1-1; D call uncertain. Trimming pared 7 bases from V and 6 bases from J, leaving 12 bases between. Per germline, CDR1 MNHNS and CDR2 SASEGT. The CDR3 has 12 amino acids. CDR3 bases: TGTGCCAGCATCCGGGAGTCCGCTGAAGCTTTCTTT. Its protein product is CASIRESAEAFF.

The CDR3 nucleotides are TGTGCCAGCAGCTCCCCGGGGACTAGCGTGTGGGACACCGGGGAGCTGTTTTTT. Its translation is CASSSPGTSVWDTGELFF. The V call is TRBV7-9, the J call TRBJ2-2; 10 bases fit TRBD2. V lost 4 bases and J lost 3; bases outside the gene matches: 11. The CDR3 is 18 residues long. Germline V gives CDR1 SEHNR, CDR2 FQNEAQ (reference sequence).

The rearrangement uses TRBV27 and TRBJ1-4, with 7 bases identical to TRBD1. The germline V gene encodes CDR1 MNHEY and CDR2 SMNVEV (reference sequence). This CDR3 has 14 amino acids. J gave up 8 bases and V 5 bases, and 8 bases lay outside the gene matches. CDR3 protein: CASSLTGTEEKLFF. The CDR3 DNA reads TGTGCCAGCAGTCTGACAGGGACGGAAGAAAAACTGTTTTTT.

DNA for the CDR3: TGCGCCAGCAGCCCCCCGGGACAGGGTAATGGCTACACCTTC. Amino acid sequence: CASSPPGQGNGYTF. V usage is TRBV4-1 and J usage is TRBJ1-2; 9 positions match TRBD1. Germline CDR1 MGHRA, CDR2 YSYEKL. This CDR3 spans 14 amino acids. With 4 bases clipped from V and 6 bases from J, the junction kept 6 bases outside the gene matches.

The chain carries TRBV12-5 and TRBJ2-5; D call uncertain. CDR1 is LGHNT, CDR2 FRNRAP, per germline. This CDR3 spans 11 amino acids. Between the trimmed V and J ends, which lost 6 bases and 4 bases, there was a span of 6 bases. CDR3 bases: TGTGCTAGTGGCTCCGCAGAGACCCAGTACTTC. This codes for CASGSAETQYF.

The chain is built from TRBV9 and TRBJ1-4; a possible D gene is TRBD1 (6 bases). This CDR3 has 16 amino acids. Germline loops: CDR1 SGDLS, CDR2 YYNGEE. Trimming removed 2 bases from V and 5 bases from J, with 16 bases in between. As DNA, the CDR3 is TGTGCCAGCAGCGTCACCCCCGAGGGGGGGAATGAAAAACTGTTTTTT. It is translated as CASSVTPEGGNEKLFF.

V is TRBV6-1 and J is TRBJ1-3; TRBD1 matches at 8 bases. V shed 4 bases, J shed 5 bases, and the junction held 10 bases outside the gene matches. The germline CDR1 and CDR2 sequences are MNHNS and SASEGT. There are 16 residues in the CDR3. The CDR3 coding sequence is TGTGCCAGCAGTGCGACTTTTGGACAGGGCAGAAACACCATATATTTT. Amino acid sequence: CASSATFGQGRNTIYF.

V is TRBV6-5 and J is TRBJ1-5; possibly TRBD1 for D (5 bases). Trimming stripped 5 bases from V and 4 bases from J, with 9 bases between. CDR1 MNHEY and CDR2 SVGAGI come from the germline V gene. CDR3 length: 13 amino acids. Here the CDR3 DNA reads TGTGCCAGCAGTCCGGGACCTAATCAGCCCCAGCATTTT. Translation: CASSPGPNQPQHF.

This clone was observed a handful of times. The chain carries TRBV10-2 and TRBJ2-6; weak D call: TRBD1 (6 bases). Germline-derived CDR1 and CDR2 are WSHSY and SAAADI. The V end lost 10 bases, the J end lost 3 bases, and 13 bases lay between the germline ends. The CDR3 spans 14 residues. The CDR3 loop is CAISQGLGANVLTF. The CDR3 DNA reads TGCGCCATCTCACAGGGTCTTGGGGCCAACGTCCTGACTTTC.

V gene TRBV5-1 combines with J gene TRBJ1-3; TRBD1 might be the D (5 bases). V shed 0 bases and J shed 4 bases, with 17 bases lying between them. Germline CDR1 SGHRS, CDR2 YFSETQ. The CDR3 runs to 17 residues. CDR3 DNA sequence: TGCGCCAGCAGCTTGGCGGGAACCCGACAGTCCGGAAACACCATATATTTT. It is translated as CASSLAGTRQSGNTIYF.

The chain carries TRBV7-6 and TRBJ2-1; no clear D gene. In germline, CDR1 is SGHVS, CDR2 FNYEAQ. The CDR3 runs to 13 residues. V lost 4 bases and J lost 8, with 12 bases in between. In DNA, the CDR3 is TGTGCCAGCAGCTCATGGGGAAAAGATGAGCAGTTCTTC. Translated, it gives CASSSWGKDEQFF.

In its sample, this clone was seen once. This chain connects TRBV9 to TRBJ2-1, with 8 positions matching TRBD1. Germline CDR1 reads SGDLS; CDR2 reads YYNGEE. The trim removed 3 bases at V and 7 bases at J, leaving 21 bases unmatched. This CDR3 is built from 19 residues. DNA of the CDR3: TGTGCCAGCAGCGAAGGAAAGGGGGCAGGGGGCTTTACTGGGAATGAGCAGTTCTTC. Its translation: CASSEGKGAGGFTGNEQFF.